Shown below are 23 T cell receptor beta chains from a single sample sequenced in a study of shared clonotypes between healthy human individuals. Naive CD8 cells were CD45RO-negative, positively selected for CCR7, excluding terminally differentiated effector memory CD45RA+ cells. Sequencing was performed with immunoSEQ multiplex PCR; in TCRdb, only in-frame clones are kept and a portion is missing. The repertoire includes some 2,000,000 clones, less than 95% of them detected once, and around 1.1% sits in the top ten. The sample taken for sequencing was naive CD8+ T cells sorted from blood. These TCRs come from a man younger than 35 in good health.

V gene TRBV4-1 combines with J gene TRBJ2-5; D is ambiguous. With 0 bases removed from V and 3 bases from J, the gap between germline ends came to 23 bases. The germline gives CDR1 MGHRA, CDR2 YSYEKL. The CDR3 has 19 residues. In DNA form, the CDR3 reads TGCGCCAGCAGCCAAGAGGGGTCAGAATCGATGGTGTTTGAAGAGACCCAGTACTTC. Its translation: CASSQEGSESMVFEETQYF.

This sequence joins TRBV5-1 and TRBJ1-4; 10 positions agree with TRBD1. Looked up from germline, CDR1 is SGHRS and CDR2 is YFSETQ. J lost 5 bases, V lost 4 bases, and 5 bases had no gene match. The CDR3 covers 15 residues. CDR3 sequence (DNA): TGCGCCAGCAGCACCGGACAGGGGGTAAATGAAAAACTGTTTTTT. Translating it yields CASSTGQGVNEKLFF.

CDR3 region: CASSLETGSFLGTGANVLTF. DNA of the CDR3: TGTGCCAGCAGCTTGGAAACCGGGTCTTTTTTGGGTACTGGGGCCAACGTCCTGACTTTC. The chain recombines TRBV5-8 with TRBJ2-6, with D uncertain. Germline-derived CDR1 and CDR2 are SGHTS and YDEGEE. V was cut by 0 bases and J by 2 bases, with 21 bases left in between. The CDR3 consists of 20 residues.

Comments on this clone: At one of its ends the junction is not consistent with the germline gene, which may arise from a read error. V is TRBV5-1 and J is TRBJ2-7; D may be TRBD2 (6 bases). The CDR3 is made up of 12 amino acids. Germline CDR1 is SGHRS and CDR2 is YFSETQ. The DNA of the CDR3 is TGCGCCAGCACCTTGACGGCGGGGGAGCAGTACTTC. Protein: CASTLTAGEQYF.

The rearrangement uses TRBV9 and TRBJ2-2; D is ambiguous. CDR3 length equals 15 residues. V lost 0 bases, J lost 8 bases, and 14 bases lay in between. CDR1 SGDLS and CDR2 YYNGEE come from the germline V gene. The CDR3 DNA sequence: TGTGCCAGCAGCGTAGCTGTAGCCACAGTTGGGGAGCTGTTTTTT. It yields the protein CASSVAVATVGELFF.

The chain employs TRBV7-6 and TRBJ1-5; D ambiguous. Trimming stripped 3 bases from V and 6 bases from J, with 9 bases between. In germline, CDR1 is SGHVS, CDR2 FNYEAQ. The CDR3 loop spans 13 amino acids. The CDR3 DNA follows: TGTGCCAGCAGCTTGGAGTTAGGTCAGCCCCAGCATTTT. It specifies CASSLELGQPQHF.

In regard to this clone: The sample holds other DNA sequences that translate to the same CDR3. The chain employs TRBV11-2 and TRBJ2-1; D unresolved. The CDR3 is 12 residues long. Germline loops: CDR1 SGHAT, CDR2 FQNNGV. Trimming stripped 0 bases from V and 6 bases from J, with 3 bases between. The CDR3 here is CASSLDLNEQFF. The CDR3 DNA follows: TGTGCCAGCAGCTTAGATCTCAATGAGCAGTTCTTC. The full variable domain, its missing parts supplied by reference TRBV11-2 and TRBJ2-1, is EAGVAQSPRYKIIEKRQSVAFWCNPISGHATLYWYQQILGQGPKLLIQFQNNGVVDDSQLPKDRFSAERLKGVDSTLKIQPAKLEDSAVYLCASSLDLNEQFFGPGTRLTVL.

This chain joins TRBV29-1 and TRBJ2-5; 9 bases line up with TRBD2. The V segment lost 5 bases and the J segment 4 bases; nucleotides outside the gene matches: 5. The CDR3 is made up of 13 amino acids. Germline lookup yields CDR1 SQVTM and CDR2 ANQGSEA. The CDR3 nucleotides are TGCAGCGTTCTAGCGGGAAGGAGAGAGACCCAGTACTTC. Its translation: CSVLAGRRETQYF.

The chain has TRBV4-1 and TRBJ2-7; 8 nucleotides align to TRBD1. V lost 3 bases and J lost 7; bases outside the gene matches: 14. The CDR3 consists of 16 residues. Germline V CDR1 and CDR2: MGHRA, YSYEKL. The CDR3: CASSQDRVSDGWEQYF. The CDR3 DNA sequence: TGCGCCAGCAGCCAGGACAGGGTTTCGGATGGATGGGAGCAGTACTTC.

This rearrangement joins TRBV11-2 to TRBJ2-5; D might be TRBD1 (6 bases). The CDR3 is 16 amino acids. CDR1 SGHAT and CDR2 FQNNGV come from the germline V gene. Between the trimmed V and J ends, which lost 3 bases and 5 bases, there was a span of 19 bases. This chain's CDR3 is CASSFQTGNIGETQYF. The CDR3 nucleotides read TGTGCCAGCAGCTTCCAAACAGGGAATATCGGCGAGACCCAGTACTTC.

The chain carries TRBV5-8 and TRBJ2-1; TRBD2 agrees at 9 bases. Germline V gene lookup returns CDR1 SGHTS and CDR2 YDEGEE. Unmatched junction bases numbered 5, after V lost 0 bases and J lost 7 bases. This CDR3 spans 15 amino acids. DNA of the CDR3: TGTGCCAGCAGCTTGGCTAGCGGGATAGCAAATGAGCAGTTCTTC. As protein: CASSLASGIANEQFF.

The V and J genes are TRBV28 and TRBJ2-5, with D possibly matching TRBD2 (6 bases). This CDR3 has 11 residues. Germline loops: CDR1 MDHEN, CDR2 SYDVKM. Trimming stripped 8 bases from V and 12 bases from J, with 16 bases between. The CDR3 DNA is TGTGCCAGCGGGAACCCGGGGGAGGAGTACTTC. It is translated as CASGNPGEEYF.

The J gene is TRBJ2-7, the V gene TRBV27; 10 bases fit TRBD2. Germline CDR1 and CDR2: MNHEY and SMNVEV (reference sequence). V shed 4 bases, J shed 2 bases, and the junction held 5 bases outside the gene matches. This CDR3 comprises 15 residues. CDR3: CASSSGLAVTYEQYF. The CDR3 coding sequence is TGTGCCAGCAGTTCCGGACTAGCGGTAACCTACGAGCAGTACTTC.

V usage is TRBV12-5 and J usage is TRBJ2-2; TRBD1 matches at 8 bases. Losses at the gene ends were 5 bases for V and 3 bases for J; bases not matched to a gene: 8. The CDR3 has 16 amino acids. Germline-derived CDR1 and CDR2 are LGHNT and FRNRAP. The CDR3: CASGETGGYDTGELFF. CDR3 in DNA: TGTGCTAGTGGTGAAACAGGGGGGTATGACACCGGGGAGCTGTTTTTT.

The chain uses TRBV9 and TRBJ1-2; the D is unclear. CDR1 is SGDLS and CDR2 is YYNGEE in the germline V gene. V shed 0 bases and J shed 5 bases, with 8 bases lying between them. This CDR3 region has 13 residues. CDR3 coding DNA: TGTGCCAGCAGCGTAGCACAATTATATGGCTACACCTTC. It specifies CASSVAQLYGYTF.

This chain uses TRBV11-2 with TRBJ2-7, with D perhaps assigned TRBD1 or TRBD2 (5 bases each). Germline lookup yields CDR1 SGHAT and CDR2 FQNNGV. CDR3 length equals 15 residues. Trimming removed 3 bases from V and 0 bases from J, with 12 bases in between. The CDR3 coding sequence is TGTGCCAGCAGCTTCTCGTCCGGGACCTCCTACGAGCAGTACTTC. Translated, it gives CASSFSSGTSYEQYF. The variable domain in full, completed from reference TRBV11-2 and TRBJ2-7, reads EAGVAQSPRYKIIEKRQSVAFWCNPISGHATLYWYQQILGQGPKLLIQFQNNGVVDDSQLPKDRFSAERLKGVDSTLKIQPAKLEDSAVYLCASSFSSGTSYEQYFGPGTRLTVT.

The chain recombines TRBV5-8 with TRBJ2-1, with 13 positions matching TRBD2. Germline assignment: CDR1 SGHTS and CDR2 YDEGEE. This CDR3 is 15 amino acids long. The trim removed 2 bases at V and 6 bases at J, leaving 2 bases unmatched. CDR3 amino acids: CASSFGTSGINEQFF. CDR3 bases: TGTGCCAGCAGCTTCGGGACTAGCGGGATCAATGAGCAGTTCTTC.

A remark on this clone: Different DNA sequences within this sample yield the same CDR3. The gene calls are TRBV6-6 and TRBJ1-4; D gene ambiguous. V was cut by 2 bases and J by 5 bases, with 6 bases left in between. The CDR3 length is 13 residues. Germline assignment: CDR1 MNHNY and CDR2 SVGAGI (reference sequence). CDR3 nucleotides: TGTGCCAGCAGTTACGTCGGAAATGAAAAACTGTTTTTT. This encodes CASSYVGNEKLFF.

The gene calls are TRBV28 and TRBJ1-4; no definite D call. The V and J ends lost 2 bases and 4 bases respectively, with 8 bases between them. CDR1 and CDR2 (germline): MDHEN, SYDVKM. The CDR3 totals 14 residues. The DNA for the CDR3 is TGTGCCAGCAGTTTACAGGAGAATAATGAAAAACTGTTTTTT. Translated: CASSLQENNEKLFF.

The chain links TRBV2 to TRBJ1-3; 11 bases line up with TRBD1. The germline gives CDR1 SNHLY, CDR2 FYNNEI. J lost 8 bases, V lost 3 bases, and 9 bases had no gene match. The CDR3 is 16 amino acids. The CDR3 sequence is CASSEFGGQGAYTIYF. The CDR3 DNA sequence: TGTGCCAGCAGTGAGTTTGGCGGACAGGGGGCATACACCATATATTTT.

This chain joins TRBV27 and TRBJ1-2; 12 nucleotides line up with TRBD1. Losses at the gene ends were 6 bases for V and 6 bases for J; bases not matched to a gene: 8. The germline gives CDR1 MNHEY, CDR2 SMNVEV (reference sequence). CDR3 length: 15 residues. DNA for the CDR3: TGTGCCAGCAGGCCCGCGGGACAGGGGGCGGATGGCTACACCTTC. Its protein product is CASRPAGQGADGYTF.

The chain joins TRBV6-5 to TRBJ2-2; D is ambiguous. The germline V gene encodes CDR1 MNHEY and CDR2 SVGAGI. This CDR3 has 14 amino acids. V was shortened by 6 bases and J by 1 base, with 9 bases between the two germline ends. For the CDR3, the DNA is TGTGCCAGCAGCCAGACTGAGAACACCGGGGAGCTGTTTTTT. Translated: CASSQTENTGELFF.

This clone has just one count. The rearrangement joins TRBV2 to TRBJ1-4; TRBD1 might be the D (5 bases). Germline lookup yields CDR1 SNHLY and CDR2 FYNNEI. This CDR3 is built from 16 residues. Trimming left V 4 bases short and J 3 bases short, with 15 bases between. The CDR3 DNA sequence: TGTGCCAGCAGTGTCCTCTCGACAGTGGCTAATGAAAAACTGTTTTTT. Its translation is CASSVLSTVANEKLFF.